This TCR beta chain was found in a study of beta chain features in type 1 diabetes (dated by TCRdb to 2016 to 2019). A note on the overall study: Patients and healthy donors did not differ in mean age, gender distribution, total cell number or subset yield. Regulatory and stem cell-like memory subsets were obtained from only 8 patients and roughly 8 healthy donors, while naive and central memory subsets were obtained from all 30 or so donors. A total of roughly 110 million sorted cells were examined across all samples, and the number of cells per subset was strongly correlated with RNA yield. The study compared TCRB repertoires of sorted circulating CD4+ T cell subsets between recently diagnosed type 1 diabetes patients and matched healthy donors. Overall study outcomes, separate from this receptor: Shorter templates might be favored by PCR, yet because patient and control samples were amplified and corrected together, any such skew would affect both groups equally. Only small numbers of individuals were included in the HLA sub-analyses, which left unresolved whether HLA type had any influence on TCRB rearrangement. At VDJ recombination sites, type 1 diabetes patients had fewer insertions and more deleted nucleotides, which implies abnormalities in thymic rearrangement. Naive, central memory and regulatory TCRB repertoires appeared to be more alike among patients than among healthy donors. Sequencing cDNA rather than genomic DNA could over-represent highly expressing activated cells, although activation and CD3 levels did not differ between groups. A moderate but significant shortening of TCRB CDR3 length was observed in type 1 diabetes patients in all four CD4+ subsets.

The High Capacity cDNA Reverse Transcription Kit was used to reverse transcribe all of the isolated RNA, meaning that expressed TCRB transcripts were what got sequenced. Deep immunoSEQ sequencing was performed on naive, central memory and regulatory T cell samples, with an average of roughly 3.6 million total reads per sample. Sorted cells were lysed in RLT buffer, and RNA was extracted using DNase-treated RNeasy Micro or Mini kits according to cell number. To prevent cross-contamination, every cell subset was processed on its own, while patient and healthy donor samples were processed together. The immunoSEQ multiplex PCR was used to amplify TCRB sequences from cDNA, generating 87-bp fragments that spanned the CDR3 region. The amplicons were sequenced using the Illumina HiSeq platform. In the paper's pipeline: Synthetic template baselines were used to correct PCR bias computationally, reads within Hamming distance 2 were collapsed, and singletons that could not be merged were discarded. Reads were aligned against IMGT so that V, D and J genes, CDR3 length and insertions or deletions at six rearrangement sites could be assigned. Within each subset, clonotype counts were normalized to sorted cell number, after which true diversity and Gini coefficients were computed with the tcR R package. The overlap coefficient, calculated on TCRB nucleotide sequences, was used to quantify repertoire sharing. As a proxy for the pre-selection repertoire, out-of-frame TCRB sequences from naive cells were analyzed. The immuneACCESS repertoire file appears here via TCRdb, limited to in-frame rearrangements. These files lack a portion of the clones; in checked studies, under half of the deficit traces to unresolved V genes, and the cause of the others is not known. The DNA gave D and trimming, while V, J and clone size come from that table. Here the sample has a few hundred thousand clones; about 32% occur a single time. Around 0.065% of the sample is taken by the ten largest.

A single peripheral blood draw of about 116 mL on average was collected from each donor into heparinised tubes. A BD FACSAria II and a panel including CD45RO, CCR7, CD25, CD127, CD95 and CD27 were used to sort naive, central memory, regulatory and stem cell-like memory CD4+ T cells. Purity was above 95% for every sorted population. PBMCs were separated immediately by Lymphoprep density gradient centrifugation and were stained directly, without being cultured. So that batch effects would be minimized, each experiment stained and sorted samples in pairs, pairing one healthy donor with one patient. The CDR3 runs 15 residues from the cysteine to the phenylalanine. Only the CDR3 DNA stays, 45 bases, in frame from base 1. From V the trimming removes 6 bases and from J it removes 7 bases, while the gene matches leave 7 bases of the junction unaccounted for. Via the germline V gene, CDR1 is SGHTA and CDR2 FQGNSA.

In regard to this clone: The specificity of this receptor is unknown. There are no base qualities to consult, and no much larger clone falls within one base.

The TCR originated in a man between 18 and 29 years old in good health. Input material: naive CD4+ T cells from blood. The cell subset or site label here, explained by the study, means: true naive CD4+ T cells. This chain is built from TRBV7-2 and TRBJ2-3, and 13 junctional nucleotides match TRBD2. The CDR3 in this case is CASRRTSGSLNTQYF. The DNA is as follows: TGTGCCAGCAGACGGACTAGCGGGAGTTTGAATACGCAGTATTTT.